One and the same sample provided the 28 T cell receptor beta chains below, sequenced in a study of blood T cell repertoires in COVID-19. TCRdb's table, derived via immunoSEQ multiplex PCR, lists solely in-frame clones and lacks some. Of more than 300,000 clones detected, around four fifths appear once; the ten largest clones hold around 1.2%. The sequencing sample was made of peripheral blood. All receptors come from a woman aged 50 to 60 with acute or convalescent COVID-19.

This CDR3 is CASSQGLAGTWEQYV. CDR3 DNA: TGCGCCAGCAGCCAAGGACTAGCGGGAACCTGGGAGCAGTACGTC. The J gene is TRBJ2-7, the V gene TRBV4-1; 11 bases line up with TRBD2. Germline lookup yields CDR1 MGHRA and CDR2 YSYEKL. The V and J ends lost 1 base and 7 bases, in that order; junction bases with no gene match: 6. The CDR3 contains 15 residues.

The chain uses TRBV11-2 and TRBJ2-1; 8 bases align to TRBD2. The V gene's germline CDR1 is SGHAT and CDR2 FQNNGV. The J segment lost 4 bases and the V segment lost 4 bases, leaving 9 bases of the junction unmatched. The CDR3 is made up of 16 amino acids. DNA of the CDR3: TGTGCCAGCAGCTACGGAGCGGGGGTCCGGTACAATGAGCAGTTCTTC. As protein: CASSYGAGVRYNEQFF.

The V gene is TRBV27, the J gene TRBJ1-3; 8 positions match TRBD1. Losses at the gene ends were 0 bases for V and 6 bases for J; bases not matched to a gene: 10. Germline V gives CDR1 MNHEY, CDR2 SMNVEV (reference sequence). The CDR3 consists of 17 residues. Here the CDR3 DNA reads TGTGCCAGCAGTTTATCGGTACCAGGGGGCAGAGAAAACACCATATATTTT. This encodes CASSLSVPGGRENTIYF.

This chain joins TRBV7-2 and TRBJ1-4; weak D call: TRBD1 (6 bases). V gave up 5 bases and J gave up 7 bases, with 20 bases separating them. The CDR3 totals 16 residues. Germline lookup yields CDR1 SGHTA and CDR2 FQGNSA. The CDR3 DNA is TGTGCCAGCAGCCCACAACCCCCAGGGGACGGTGAAAAACTGTTTTTT. Protein sequence: CASSPQPPGDGEKLFF.

The chain links TRBV7-7 to TRBJ2-5, with 7 bases lining up with TRBD2. The germline CDR1 and CDR2 sequences are SSHAT and FNYEAQ (reference sequence). Trimming at V came to 1 base and at J to 5 bases, leaving 10 bases not matched to a gene. The CDR3 sequence is 16 residues long. CDR3 amino acids: CASSLGGDRGGETQYF. The CDR3 bases are TGTGCCAGCAGCTTAGGAGGGGATAGGGGAGGGGAGACCCAGTACTTC. Filled out from reference TRBV7-7 and TRBJ2-5, the complete variable domain reads GAGVSQSPRYKVTKRGQDVTLRCDPISSHATLYWYQQALGQGPEFLTYFNYEAQPDKSGLPSDRFSAERPEGSISTLTIQRTEQRDSAMYRCASSLGGDRGGETQYFGPGTRLLVL.

This clone was seen ten or more times. The CDR3 DNA sequence: TGTGCCAGCAGCACGTTCCAGGGGCCCTACAATGAGCAGTTCTTC. Residues: CASSTFQGPYNEQFF. The chain employs TRBV7-9 and TRBJ2-1, with D maybe TRBD1 (6 bases). The germline CDR1 and CDR2 sequences are SEHNR and FQNEAQ (reference sequence). The CDR3 extends over 15 amino acids. The V end lost 5 bases, the J end lost 2 bases, and 13 bases lay between the germline ends.

This rearrangement joins TRBV6-1 to TRBJ2-3; D uncertain. The CDR3 consists of 14 residues. The germline gives CDR1 MNHNS, CDR2 SASEGT. Between the trimmed V and J ends, which lost 3 bases and 1 base, there was a span of 8 bases. The CDR3 DNA follows: TGTGCCAGCAGTGATGCGGTTGGCACAGATACGCAGTATTTT. Encoded protein: CASSDAVGTDTQYF.

The chain is built from TRBV28 and TRBJ1-1, with unresolved D. Trimming removed 5 bases at V and 3 bases at J, with 13 bases between. The CDR3 contains 14 residues. Germline loops: CDR1 MDHEN, CDR2 SYDVKM. DNA of the CDR3: TGTGCCAGCAGTACACCGGGTTACTACACTGAAGCTTTCTTT. This gives the protein CASSTPGYYTEAFF.

V is TRBV4-1 and J is TRBJ1-3, with unresolved D. Germline CDR1 and CDR2: MGHRA and YSYEKL. V shed 1 base and J shed 8 bases, with 12 bases lying between them. The CDR3 has 14 amino acids. This chain's CDR3 is CASSQVILLDTIYF. For the CDR3, the DNA is TGCGCCAGCAGCCAAGTGATCCTTCTAGACACCATATATTTT.

The V and J genes are TRBV14 and TRBJ1-3; D unclear. The ends were cut back, 3 bases at V and 1 base at J, with 4 bases in the middle. The germline gives CDR1 SGHDN, CDR2 FVKESK. The CDR3 contains 13 residues. CDR3 sequence reads: CASSQQSGNTIYF. In DNA form, the CDR3 reads TGTGCCAGCAGCCAGCAGTCTGGAAACACCATATATTTT.

The J gene is TRBJ2-1, the V gene TRBV5-1, with 9 bases matching TRBD1. CDR1 and CDR2 from the germline V gene are SGHRS and YFSETQ. The CDR3 is 16 residues long. The J segment lost 3 bases and the V segment lost 3 bases, leaving 7 bases of the junction unmatched. This chain's CDR3 is CASSWWTGDIYNEQFF. CDR3 sequence (DNA): TGCGCCAGCAGCTGGTGGACAGGGGATATCTACAATGAGCAGTTCTTC.

V usage is TRBV3-1 (or the pseudogene TRBV3-2) and J usage is TRBJ2-1; TRBD2 aligns across 13 bases. The CDR3 runs to 16 residues. J lost 9 bases, V lost 5 bases, and 10 bases had no gene match. CDR1 is LGHDT and CDR2 is YNNKEL in the germline V gene (reference sequence). The CDR3 is CASSVWTSGGGGEQFF. The CDR3 DNA follows: TGTGCCAGCAGCGTCTGGACTAGCGGGGGAGGCGGTGAGCAGTTCTTC.

The rearrangement uses TRBV18 and TRBJ1-2; TRBD1 is a possible D gene (5 bases). This CDR3 comprises 15 residues. Per the germline V gene, CDR1 is KGHSH and CDR2 is LQKENI. The V gene lost 6 bases and the J gene lost 2 bases, with 16 bases spanning the gap. The CDR3 DNA reads TGTGCCAGCTCTGCGGGGCAGGTGTCGAACTATGGCTACACCTTC. It is translated as CASSAGQVSNYGYTF.

Comment on this clone: This specimen includes other DNA sequences encoding the same CDR3. CDR3 DNA: TGTGCCAGCTCCCCAGGGACAGGGAATGAGCAGTTCTTC. This gives the protein CASSPGTGNEQFF. The chain uses TRBV18 and TRBJ2-1, with 9 bases aligning to TRBD1. Germline V gene lookup returns CDR1 KGHSH and CDR2 LQKENI. CDR3 length: 13 amino acids. The V and J ends lost 6 bases and 7 bases, in that order; junction bases with no gene match: 4.

The gene calls are TRBV7-6 and TRBJ1-1; tentatively, D is TRBD1 (5 bases). V was pared by 3 bases and J by 5 bases, with 16 bases between. The germline V gene encodes CDR1 SGHVS and CDR2 FNYEAQ. The CDR3 contains 15 residues. The CDR3 loop is CASSLGLGGGTEAFF. CDR3 nucleotide sequence: TGTGCCAGCAGCTTGGGGTTGGGGGGAGGGACTGAAGCTTTCTTT.

The V call is TRBV12-3 or TRBV12-4, the J call TRBJ2-7, with a weak D call TRBD1 (6 bases). The CDR3 extends over 12 amino acids. V was pared by 7 bases and J by 5 bases, with 12 bases between. CDR3 protein: CASTLTGNEQYF. CDR3 bases: TGTGCCAGCACCCTCACAGGGAACGAGCAGTACTTC.

This rearrangement joins TRBV6-2 or TRBV6-3 to TRBJ1-2; D uncertain. The CDR3 is made up of 13 amino acids. Germline V CDR1 and CDR2: MNHEY, SVGEGT. Trimming left V 2 bases short and J 3 bases short, with 7 bases between. CDR3 in amino acids: CASSYVEHYGYTF. As DNA, the CDR3 is TGTGCCAGCAGTTACGTGGAGCACTATGGCTACACCTTC.

The chain recombines TRBV21-1 with TRBJ2-7; whether TRBD1, the table's D call, matches the DNA was not checked. TRBV21-1 counts as a pseudogene. CDR3 length: 14 amino acids. The CDR3 bases are TGTGCCAGCAGACCCGACAGGGTCAGCTACGAGCAGTACGTC. Amino acids: CASRPDRVSYEQYV.

This clone was seen once. The chain couples TRBV6-5 to TRBJ1-5, with 7 bases lining up with TRBD1. V shed 6 bases and J 3 bases; nucleotides not matched to a gene: 8. Germline CDR1 and CDR2: MNHEY and SVGAGI. CDR3 size: 15 residues. CDR3 nucleotide sequence: TGTGCCAGCAGGGTTGGGACAGCCCACAATCAGCCCCAGCATTTT. Its translation: CASRVGTAHNQPQHF.

V usage is TRBV13 and J usage is TRBJ1-2; tentative D call: TRBD1 (6 bases). Trimming pared 4 bases from V and 3 bases from J, leaving 15 bases between. The V gene's germline CDR1 is PRHDT and CDR2 FYEKMQ (reference sequence). The CDR3 has 15 amino acids. This CDR3 is CASSSLRGGDYGYTF. CDR3 DNA: TGTGCCAGCAGCTCCCTCCGAGGGGGGGACTATGGCTACACCTTC.

This clone was counted only a few times. The V gene is TRBV30, the J gene TRBJ1-6, with 8 bases matching TRBD1. Trimming took 4 bases from V and 8 from J; bases not matched to a gene: 4. The CDR3 extends over 13 amino acids. Germline V lookup: CDR1 GTSNPN, CDR2 SVGIG (reference sequence). The CDR3 loop reads CAWTGGAYSPLHF. The CDR3 DNA sequence: TGTGCCTGGACAGGGGGCGCGTATTCACCCCTCCACTTT.

This sequence joins TRBV9 and TRBJ1-1, with D maybe TRBD1 (6 bases). This CDR3 has 14 residues. Germline V gene lookup returns CDR1 SGDLS and CDR2 YYNGEE. V shed 3 bases and J shed 0 bases, with 9 bases lying between them. The CDR3 here is CASSGTDMNTEAFF. In DNA form, the CDR3 reads TGTGCCAGCAGCGGGACAGACATGAACACTGAAGCTTTCTTT.

This rearrangement joins TRBV5-1 to TRBJ2-1; 8 bases match TRBD2. This CDR3 is 16 amino acids long. The J segment lost 7 bases and the V segment lost 4 bases, leaving 13 bases of the junction unmatched. Germline lookup yields CDR1 SGHRS and CDR2 YFSETQ. CDR3 protein: CASSGDAGGAGNEQFF. CDR3 DNA sequence: TGCGCCAGCAGCGGGGATGCGGGGGGCGCGGGGAATGAGCAGTTCTTC.

This clone was counted once. The chain joins TRBV30 to TRBJ2-7, with TRBD1 identical over 7 bases. This CDR3 has 14 residues. Trimming at V came to 2 bases and at J to 9 bases, leaving 13 bases not matched to a gene. Germline CDR1 is GTSNPN and CDR2 is SVGIG (reference sequence). CDR3: CAWSITGTAAWQYF. DNA for the CDR3: TGTGCCTGGAGTATAACCGGGACAGCGGCGTGGCAGTACTTC. The variable domain in full, completed from reference TRBV30 and TRBJ2-7, reads SQTIHQWPATLVQPVGSPLSLECTVEGTSNPNLYWYRQAAGRGLQLLFYSVGIGQISSEVPQNLSASRPQDRQFILSSKKLLLSDSGFYLCAWSITGTAAWQYFGPGTRLTVT.

This clone was recorded a few times. The J gene is TRBJ2-5, the V gene TRBV6-2 or TRBV6-3; 9 bases fit TRBD1. The CDR3 length is 15 residues. Germline V gene data show CDR1 as MNHEY and CDR2 as SVGEGT. The J segment lost 5 bases and the V segment lost 0 bases, leaving 4 bases of the junction unmatched. CDR3 nucleotide sequence: TGTGCCAGCAGTTACTCGGACAGGGGAATGGAGACCCAGTACTTC. Translation: CASSYSDRGMETQYF.

The chain couples TRBV5-6 to TRBJ1-2; D may be TRBD1 (6 bases). The CDR3 has 14 residues. V lost 0 bases to trimming and J lost 2 bases, with 8 bases between them. The germline CDR1 and CDR2 sequences are SGHDT and YYEEEE. CDR3 sequence: CASSLGTANYGYTF. The CDR3 DNA sequence: TGTGCCAGCAGCTTGGGGACAGCAAACTATGGCTACACCTTC.

This clone showed up just a few times. The chain joins TRBV2 to TRBJ1-1, with D perhaps matching TRBD1 (6 bases). Trimming pared 7 bases from V and 7 bases from J, leaving 16 bases between. The CDR3 is 13 residues long. The germline CDR1 and CDR2 sequences are SNHLY and FYNNEI. CDR3 DNA sequence: TGTGCCAGCATCACCGGGGGGGCGTTTGAAGCTTTCTTT. This translates into CASITGGAFEAFF.

As for this clone: The same CDR3 can be traced to other DNA sequences in this sample. The rearrangement uses TRBV5-6 and TRBJ1-2; the D is unclear. The V gene lost 0 bases and the J gene lost 7 bases, with 7 bases spanning the gap. The germline CDR1 and CDR2 sequences are SGHDT and YYEEEE. The CDR3 extends over 12 amino acids. The chain's CDR3 is CASSLAPGGYTF. CDR3 coding DNA: TGTGCCAGCAGCTTGGCGCCGGGTGGCTACACCTTC.